This T cell receptor beta chain was identified during a study of CD8 T cells in Susac syndrome. Overall study results and limits: The authors acknowledged that the study's TCR sequencing and HLA analysis involved relatively few individuals.

Worth noting for this clonotype: Its target is not known.

Trimming removed 6 bases at V and 2 bases at J, with 9 bases between. The length of the CDR3 is 13 residues. Germline V gene data show CDR1 as SGDLS and CDR2 as YYNGEE. Sequencing of TCR beta was carried out in blood CD8+ and CD4+ T cells. The study used healthy donors as controls matched for age and sex. RNA in amounts of roughly 0.5 to 1 ug was reverse transcribed with random hexamers. The CDR3 of TCR beta was amplified by immunoSEQ multiplex PCR across 54 Vbeta and 13 Jbeta. TCRdb independently ran MiXCR on the immunoSEQ multiplex PCR reads; one entry per CDR3 protein. The sample gives about 200,000 distinct CDR3 sequences, roughly 96% of which show up once; 0.1% is in the top ten.

The sequence was obtained from a human donor in good health. Source material: CD4+ T cells from PBMCs. This rearrangement joins TRBV9 to TRBJ2-4; unclear D gene. CDR3 residues: CASTYRTKNIQYF. The CDR3 bases are TGTGCCAGCACCTACAGAACCAAAAACATTCAGTACTTC.